The clone carrying this T cell receptor (beta chain) was seen repeatedly, ten times or more. Its target is unknown. This sample is part of a study of metastatic and nonmetastatic thyroid tumors. Study-level points and caveats: Versus benign nodules, malignant thyroid tumors reportedly had significantly higher TCR beta diversity, in blood and tumor.

The CDR3 runs 14 residues. V shed 5 bases and J shed 7 bases, with 15 bases lying between them. Germline V gene lookup returns CDR1 MNHNS and CDR2 SASEGT. Via MiXCR, TCRdb re-called the PCR reads. Altogether under 30,000 clones are present, roughly 15% being singletons, with the ten largest covering more than 15%. Nobody among the patients had been given any treatment before thyroid surgery. The sequence was obtained from a male donor with papillary thyroid cancer or a benign thyroid nodule (not recorded which). Some clones in this sample may be carry-over from other donors' samples. The sequencing sample was made of blood. The chain links TRBV6-1 to TRBJ1-5; tentative D call: TRBD1 (6 bases). CDR3: CASSSAYREQPQHF. The CDR3 nucleotides are TGTGCCAGCAGTTCGGCCTACAGGGAACAGCCCCAGCATTTT.